The rows below give T cell receptor beta chains drawn from one sample of a study of T cells in Graves' hyperthyroidism and ophthalmopathy. TCRdb ran MiXCR on the multiplex PCR reads and lists one entry per CDR3 protein. The table includes around 430,000 distinct CDR3 sequences, around 14% detected once. Sequencing input: blood. Every receptor here comes from a woman between 25 and 40 years old with Graves' hyperthyroidism. The CDR3 runs from the conserved cysteine through the conserved F or W. D genes are given only for firm matches. Rows may omit the clone size; those that give it use once, few, many or a size class.

v_gene,j_gene,abundance,d_gene,CDR3aa,CDR3nt
TRBV15,TRBJ1-4,many,.,CATSREGDTNEKLFF,TGTGCCACCAGCAGAGAGGGGGACACCAACGAAAAACTGTTTTTT
TRBV15,TRBJ2-1,few,TRBD1,CATSRSLSGTDYNEQFF,TGTGCCACCAGCAGAAGCCTCTCCGGGACAGATTACAATGAGCAGTTCTTC
TRBV6-1,TRBJ2-2,.,TRBD1,CASSVGTGGVIFTGELFF,TGTGCCAGCAGTGTGGGGACAGGGGGAGTAATATTCACCGGGGAGCTGTTTTTT
TRBV18,TRBJ2-5,many,.,CASSPVDNQETQYF,TGTGCCAGCTCACCTGTCGACAACCAAGAGACCCAGTACTTC
TRBV5-1,TRBJ1-1,.,.,CASSLTGTANTEAFF,TGCGCCAGCAGCCTCACTGGGACGGCTAACACTGAAGCTTTCTTT
TRBV6-1,TRBJ2-7,many,TRBD1,CASSRGQSYEQYF,TGTGCCAGCAGCCGGGGACAGAGCTACGAGCAGTACTTC
TRBV7-9,TRBJ2-5,many,.,CASSRNGQRQETQYF,TGTGCCAGCAGCAGAAATGGACAGAGGCAAGAGACCCAGTACTTC
TRBV20-1,TRBJ2-2,.,TRBD1,CSARGVRGIGGELFF,TGCAGTGCTAGAGGTGTCAGGGGGATCGGCGGGGAGCTGTTTTTT
TRBV20-1,TRBJ2-7,many,.,CSASSGSPYEQYF,TGCAGTGCTAGTTCCGGGAGCCCCTACGAGCAGTACTTC
TRBV2,TRBJ2-3,once,TRBD2,CASRAGTSGRQDTQYF,TGTGCCAGCAGGGCCGGGACTAGCGGGAGGCAAGATACGCAGTATTTT
TRBV6-1,TRBJ1-5,.,.,CASSDPGSDYSNQPQHF,TGTGCCAGCAGTGATCCGGGAAGCGACTATAGCAATCAGCCCCAGCATTTT
TRBV5-1,TRBJ1-3,few,TRBD1,CASSSEQGARGNTIYF,TGCGCCAGCAGCAGCGAACAGGGGGCGCGTGGAAACACCATATATTTT
TRBV28,TRBJ2-7,.,.,CASREGPFYEQYF,TGTGCCAGCAGGGAGGGCCCCTTTTACGAGCAGTACTTC
TRBV30,TRBJ1-5,many,.,CAWSTGLGNQPQHF,TGTGCCTGGAGTACAGGGCTCGGCAATCAGCCCCAGCATTTT
TRBV5-6,TRBJ1-1,.,.,CASSPGGRRGTEAFF,TGTGCCAGCAGCCCCGGGGGGAGACGCGGGACTGAAGCTTTCTTT
TRBV5-1,TRBJ2-7,few,.,CASSGEGAFAGEQYF,TGCGCCAGCAGCGGGGAGGGGGCCTTCGCGGGAGAGCAGTACTTC
TRBV30,TRBJ1-5,many,.,CAWRAQGRIYQPQHF,TGTGCCTGGAGGGCCCAAGGGCGGATTTATCAGCCCCAGCATTTT
TRBV11-2,TRBJ2-7,many,TRBD1,CASSLTGEYEQYF,TGTGCCAGCAGCTTAACAGGGGAGTACGAGCAGTACTTC
TRBV20-1,TRBJ2-7,.,TRBD2,CSAKGLAGHEQYF,TGCAGTGCTAAGGGACTAGCGGGCCACGAGCAGTACTTC
TRBV18,TRBJ2-3,many,TRBD2,CASSPGLAGPTDTQYF,TGTGCCAGCTCTCCCGGACTAGCGGGCCCCACAGATACGCAGTATTTT
TRBV28,TRBJ2-7,.,.,CASSLGGFKVLPSYEQYF,TGTGCCAGCAGTTTAGGGGGGTTTAAGGTCTTACCGTCCTACGAGCAGTACTTC
TRBV15,TRBJ2-5,.,TRBD1,CATSRTLSGTGDIQYF,TGTGCCACCAGCAGGACGCTTTCCGGGACAGGGGATATACAGTACTTC
TRBV3-1,TRBJ2-5,.,TRBD2,CASSQELAGVRETQYF,TGTGCCAGCAGCCAAGAACTAGCGGGAGTACGAGAGACCCAGTACTTC
TRBV11-2,TRBJ2-7,.,TRBD1,CASSPPGQESYEQYF,TGTGCCAGCAGCCCGCCGGGACAGGAATCCTACGAGCAGTACTTC
TRBV3-1,TRBJ1-1,.,TRBD1,CASSQEVQGSTEAFF,TGTGCCAGCAGCCAAGAAGTACAGGGGAGCACTGAAGCTTTCTTT
TRBV6-1,TRBJ2-1,.,.,CASSYALDNNEQFF,TGTGCCAGCAGTTACGCGCTAGATAACAATGAGCAGTTCTTC
TRBV28,TRBJ2-1,many,TRBD1,CASSFPGGNEQFF,TGTGCCAGCAGTTTCCCAGGGGGCAATGAGCAGTTCTTC
TRBV12-3/TRBV12-4,TRBJ2-3,many,TRBD2,CASSYTSGNTDTQYF,TGTGCCAGCAGCTATACTAGCGGAAACACAGATACGCAGTATTTT
TRBV6-1,TRBJ2-7,few,TRBD2,CASSGTSGMDSYEQYF,TGTGCCAGCAGTGGGACTAGCGGGATGGATTCCTACGAGCAGTACTTC
TRBV27,TRBJ1-3,.,.,CASSLSVSGNTIYF,TGTGCCAGCAGTTTATCTGTCTCTGGAAACACCATATATTTT
TRBV5-4,TRBJ2-5,few,TRBD2,CASSDQSGTETQYF,TGTGCCAGCAGCGATCAGAGCGGGACTGAGACCCAGTACTTC
TRBV28,TRBJ2-1,many,.,CASSLITAGEQFF,TGTGCCAGCAGTTTGATCACTGCGGGAGAGCAGTTCTTC
TRBV29-1,TRBJ2-7,.,.,CSVEGTNFYEQYF,TGCAGCGTTGAGGGGACAAATTTCTACGAGCAGTACTTC
TRBV28,TRBJ2-1,many,TRBD1,CASSRQGQGEQFF,TGTGCCAGCAGCCGACAGGGGCAGGGTGAGCAGTTCTTC
TRBV7-2,TRBJ2-1,many,TRBD2,CASSLAAGLAGPYNEQFF,TGTGCCAGCAGCTTAGCGGCAGGACTAGCGGGACCCTACAATGAGCAGTTCTTC
TRBV3-1,TRBJ2-5,many,.,CASSQDSLVETQYF,TGTGCCAGCAGCCAAGATTCGCTAGTGGAGACCCAGTACTTC
TRBV12-3/TRBV12-4,TRBJ2-7,many,TRBD2,CASSRSGSPYEQYF,TGTGCCAGCAGCCGTAGCGGGAGTCCCTACGAGCAGTACTTC
TRBV27,TRBJ2-5,many,.,CASSAGQWSTETQYF,TGTGCCAGCAGTGCCGGACAGTGGTCGACGGAGACCCAGTACTTC
TRBV27,TRBJ2-7,.,TRBD1,CASRYTGGYEQYF,TGTGCCAGCAGATACACAGGGGGCTACGAGCAGTACTTC
TRBV19,TRBJ1-2,.,TRBD1,CASSLNPSGTGGANYGYTF,TGTGCCAGTAGTCTCAACCCATCCGGGACAGGGGGTGCTAACTATGGCTACACCTTC
TRBV20-1,TRBJ2-5,many,TRBD2,CSARDSLAGNPRETQYF,TGCAGTGCTAGAGATAGCCTAGCGGGAAATCCGAGAGAGACCCAGTACTTC
TRBV6-1,TRBJ2-7,many,TRBD2,CASGRGGWYEQYF,TGTGCCAGCGGTAGGGGAGGGTGGTACGAGCAGTACTTC
TRBV20-1,TRBJ2-7,many,TRBD1,CSARRPMGQFEQYF,TGCAGTGCTAGAAGGCCAATGGGACAGTTCGAGCAGTACTTC
TRBV6-1,TRBJ1-3,.,.,CASNGAVGNTIYF,TGTGCCAGCAACGGGGCAGTTGGAAACACCATATATTTT
TRBV7-2,TRBJ2-1,many,.,CASSLAAKSNEQFF,TGTGCCAGCAGCTTAGCGGCTAAAAGCAATGAGCAGTTCTTC
TRBV12-3/TRBV12-4,TRBJ1-3,many,TRBD1,CASSPRTGGTGNTIYF,TGTGCCAGCAGTCCGAGAACAGGGGGGACTGGAAACACCATATATTTT
TRBV11-2,TRBJ2-3,few,.,CASSRDGGTDTQYF,TGTGCCAGCAGCCGGGACGGAGGCACAGATACGCAGTATTTT
TRBV5-1,TRBJ2-1,.,.,CASSEDGPQYNEQFF,TGCGCCAGCAGCGAAGACGGGCCTCAGTACAATGAGCAGTTCTTC
TRBV20-1,TRBJ2-7,many,TRBD2,CSARWPSGRYEQYF,TGCAGTGCTAGATGGCCAAGCGGGAGGTACGAGCAGTACTTC